Here is one T cell receptor beta chain with its context. This clonotype was counted only a few times. It has no known antigen specificity. No base qualities exist here, and no much larger clone lies one base off it. Preparation of the library involved PCR. Sequencing used a NextSeq 500. The public reads were reanalyzed by TCRdb: fastp trimming at Q25, MiXCR alignment, in-frame beta chains only. Rows with a matching CDR3 protein are joined into one entry that keeps the most common DNA and genes. The sample table lists roughly 20,000 distinct CDR3 sequences, approximately 40% of them with a count of one. About 7% of the sample is taken by the ten largest. This sample was included in a study of immune characterization of retroperitoneal liposarcoma (dated by TCRdb to between 2018 and 2021). The source is a male donor with retroperitoneal liposarcoma. The sequenced sample was blood.

The DNA sequence is TGTGCTAGTGGCCGTAATCAGGGGACTGAAGCTTTCTTT. Translated, it gives CASGRNQGTEAFF. The chain joins TRBV12-5 to TRBJ1-1, and TRBD1 may be the D gene, going by 6 matching bases. V and J are truncated by 6 bases and 5 bases respectively, leaving an intervening sequence of 13 bases. The CDR3 spans 13 residues, from the cysteine through the phenylalanine. Only the CDR3 DNA is retained, 39 bases long and in frame from the first base. The germline V gene provides CDR1 LGHNT and CDR2 FRNRAP.